The entry below gives a single T cell receptor (beta chain) sequence along with its context. Its target is not known. The data were taken from a study of CD8+ T cells in alopecia areata. Whole-study results and caveats: In patients, TCRs were shared less clearly than in mice, and HLA may possibly be involved.

Extracted from the samples, RNA was reverse transcribed into cDNA to serve as the sequencing template. Profiled with immunoSEQ multiplex PCR; TCRdb holds only in-frame clones, not every one. The sample contains roughly 150,000 clones, roughly 50% of which appear only once. The CDR3 contains 14 residues. V trimming: 8 bases; J trimming: 3 bases; junction bases outside the gene matches: 10. CDR1 is MNHNS, CDR2 SASEGT, per germline. This chain joins TRBV6-1 and TRBJ2-7, with 7 nucleotides matching TRBD1. The origin of this receptor is a human donor in good health. The source material was CD4+ T cells sorted from blood. The CDR3, as DNA: TGTGCCAGCCGAGAAGGGGGCGCGGGCTACGAGCAGTACTTC. The encoded protein is CASREGGAGYEQYF.